This T cell receptor (beta chain) was captured by sequencing in a study of patients and donors after allogeneic stem cell transplantation (dated by TCRdb to the early 2020s). Library preparation was by RT-PCR. TCRdb records NextSeq 550 as the sequencer. TCRdb reworked the public reads: Q25 trimming with fastp, MiXCR clone assembly, productive beta chains retained. A single entry per CDR3 protein holds the most common genes and DNA from its merged rows. The sample table contains under 30,000 distinct CDR3 sequences; only one count was recorded for roughly 7.3% of them. 48% of the sample is taken by the ten largest. As regards this clonotype: The antigen this receptor binds is unknown. No base quality information exists; no much larger clone differs at one position.

The sequenced material came from blood, either unsorted or a sorted T cell fraction (not recorded which). The sequence was collected from a human donor who was either an allogeneic HSCT recipient or a stem cell or donor lymphocyte infusion donor (not recorded which). It is not recorded whose cells these are; they may come from a transplant donor.

The nucleotide sequence is TGTGCCAGCAGCTTAGAACTGGGGGTCACCGGGGAGCTGTTTTTT. It encodes CASSLELGVTGELFF. The chain couples TRBV7-9 to TRBJ2-2; the D assignment is uncertain and may be TRBD1 or TRBD2, with 5 bases supporting each. Relative to germline, V is 1 base shorter and J is 4 bases shorter, with 10 bases between their ends. CDR1 and CDR2, looked up from the germline V gene (reference sequence), are SEHNR and FQNEAQ. The CDR3 goes from the cysteine to the phenylalanine over 15 residues. The DNA shown is the 45-base CDR3, in frame from base 1.